This paragraph reports one T cell receptor (beta chain). Its antigen is unknown. Some clones are missing from TCRdb's copy, which holds only in-frame ones; the method was immunoSEQ multiplex PCR. Altogether 280,000 or so clones are present, around 89% being singletons, with the ten largest covering around 0.9%. The CDR3 covers 15 residues. The germline gives CDR1 SGHTA, CDR2 FQGTGA. The J segment lost 5 bases and the V segment lost 2 bases, leaving 8 bases of the junction unmatched. The sample originates from a study of cytomegalovirus exposure and HLA in healthy donors. Study outcomes and limitations: Cytomegalovirus association was listed for about 170 TCR beta chains.

The chain joins TRBV7-3 to TRBJ2-5; TRBD2 matches at 7 bases. Sequencing input: PBMCs. The clonotype comes from a woman aged 18-35 years in good health and CMV-seronegative. The CDR3 here is CASSLQAGVLETQYF. The CDR3 nucleotides read TGTGCCAGCAGCTTACAGGCGGGAGTCCTTGAGACCCAGTACTTC. The full variable domain, in which reference TRBV7-3 and TRBJ2-5 provide the parts outside the CDR3, is GAGVSQTPSNKVTEKGKYVELRCDPISGHTALYWYRQSLGQGPEFLIYFQGTGAADDSGLPNDRFFAVRPEGSVSTLKIQRTERGDSAVYLCASSLQAGVLETQYFGPGTRLLVL.